This paragraph reports one T cell receptor (beta chain). Its specificity is unknown. The sample comes from a study of T cell responses to AZD1222 COVID-19 vaccine. The data were produced by immunoSEQ multiplex PCR, yet TCRdb's version contains in-frame clones alone and is incomplete. The sample holds approximately 150,000 clones, approximately 90% seen once. Second doses were pooled across both intervals (about 4 or about 12 weeks). Notes on the study in general: Vaccine-related CD4 TCRs covered spike, predominating at 160-218 and 743-854. Clonal diversity may have been underestimated, and the donors were mostly white British, with more females than males. Recipients of AZD1222 seropositive at baseline numbered only six or seven.

This CDR3 spans 18 amino acids. Germline V gene sequence: CDR1 MNHEY, CDR2 SVGEGT. The V and J ends lost 5 bases and 0 bases respectively, with 17 bases between them. The sample was peripheral blood, taken 28 days after the second AZD1222 dose. The TCR originated in an adult who received the AZD1222 COVID-19 vaccine. The V and J genes are TRBV6-2 or TRBV6-3 and TRBJ1-6; tentatively, D is TRBD1 (5 bases). CDR3 residues: CASSRNGEDSSYNSPLHF. The CDR3 nucleotides are TGTGCCAGCAGTAGGAACGGCGAAGACAGCTCCTATAATTCACCCCTCCACTTT.